This T cell receptor (beta chain) was identified in a study of shared clonotypes between healthy human individuals. Note on this clone: One base separates it from a far larger clone, so it is likely a read error. The same CDR3 can be traced to other DNA sequences in this sample.

Scientists sequenced DNA from unsorted PBMC on ten immunoSEQ deep assay plates. The method was immunoSEQ multiplex PCR; TCRdb's version includes in-frame clones alone and lacks a portion of them. The profile shows about 490,000 clones, 81% of them singletons. The V end lost 7 bases, the J end lost 3 bases, and 15 bases lay between the germline ends. This CDR3 spans 15 amino acids. Germline V lookup: CDR1 SNHLY, CDR2 FYNNEI. The TCR originated in a woman between 40 and 50 years old in good health. Some clones in this sample may be carry-over from other donors' samples. Material: PBMCs. The chain joins TRBV2 to TRBJ2-2, with D possibly TRBD2 on 6 matching bases. CDR3 sequence: CASTRLAWDTGELFF. CDR3 sequence (DNA): TGTGCCAGCACGCGGCTAGCGTGGGACACCGGGGAGCTGTTTTTT.